The 5 T cell receptor beta chains below all came from one sample that was sequenced in a study of T cells in Graves' hyperthyroidism and ophthalmopathy. Regions amplified from RNA transcripts were the TCR beta CDR3 regions. The HTBI primer set served for first-round RT-PCR of the TCR CDR3. TCRdb fed the multiplex PCR reads into MiXCR, producing one record per CDR3 protein. The data hold approximately 590,000 distinct CDR3 sequences, with roughly 14% observed a single time. Source material: blood. These receptor sequences come from a woman aged 25 to 39 with Graves' hyperthyroidism.

This chain joins TRBV11-2 and TRBJ2-1; D is perhaps TRBD2 (6 bases). Germline-derived CDR1 and CDR2 are SGHAT and FQNNGV. This CDR3 region has 14 residues. Between the trimmed V and J ends, which lost 5 bases and 2 bases, there was a span of 10 bases. The CDR3 DNA is TGTGCCAGCAGCCCGCGGGACCCCTACAATGAGCAGTTCTTC. Translation gives CASSPRDPYNEQFF.

Notes on this clonotype: Given a much more abundant clone one base away, this may be a read error. The V and J genes are TRBV20-1 and TRBJ2-5; TRBD1 agrees at 7 bases. The germline V gene encodes CDR1 DFQATT and CDR2 SNEGSKA (reference sequence). The CDR3 runs to 15 residues. J lost 2 bases, V lost 1 base, and 7 bases had no gene match. For the CDR3, the DNA is TGCAGTGCTAGAGGGTCGGGACAGATGCAAGAGACCCAGTACTTC. Translated: CSARGSGQMQETQYF.

This clonotype was observed many times. The V gene is TRBV7-2, the J gene TRBJ1-4; weak D call: TRBD1 (6 bases). Germline assignment: CDR1 SGHTA and CDR2 FQGNSA. The CDR3 is made up of 15 amino acids. V was cut by 3 bases and J by 5 bases, with 13 bases left in between. The CDR3 loop is CASSLAGQPNEKLFF. The CDR3 region has the DNA TGTGCCAGCAGCTTGGCTGGACAGCCAAATGAAAAACTGTTTTTT.

Regarding this clonotype: A much bigger clone sits one base away, suggesting this may be a read error. The rearrangement links TRBV5-1 to TRBJ2-4; 7 positions agree with TRBD2. The CDR3 is 16 amino acids. Germline CDR1 is SGHRS and CDR2 is YFSETQ. The CDR3 loop reads CVSSLATSPDTDIQYF. The DNA of the CDR3 is TGCGTCAGCAGCTTAGCGACTAGCCCCGATACTGACATTCAGTACTTC. The full variable domain, its missing parts supplied by reference TRBV5-1 and TRBJ2-4, is KAGVTQTPRYLIKTRGQQVTLSCSPISGHRSVSWYQQTPGQGLQFLFEYFSETQRNKGNFPGRFSGRQFSNSRSEMNVSTLELGDSALYLCVSSLATSPDTDIQYFGAGTRLSVL.

This clonotype was picked up a small number of times. The V call is TRBV29-1, the J call TRBJ2-1; D may be TRBD1 (6 bases). The CDR3 is 15 amino acids. V lost 6 bases and J lost 3, with 18 bases in between. Germline loops: CDR1 SQVTM, CDR2 ANQGSEA. CDR3 residues: CSVKSRDKDYNEQFF. Here the CDR3 DNA reads TGCAGCGTGAAGAGCCGGGACAAAGACTACAATGAGCAGTTCTTC.